Shown below are 16 T cell receptor beta chains from a single sample sequenced in a study of OX40 agonist ivuxolimab in advanced cancers. The protocol was immunoSEQ multiplex PCR, while the TCRdb copy is restricted to in-frame clones and leaves out a portion. The table records 65,000 to 90,000 clones, 75% to 90% of them present only once. The sample in question was CD4+ or CD8+ T cells sorted from blood, obtained in a trial of the OX40 agonist ivuxolimab. Receptors originate from an adult with an advanced solid tumor such as melanoma, head and neck, liver or kidney cancer.

The chain couples TRBV19 to TRBJ1-2; 12 bases agree with TRBD1. The V gene's germline CDR1 is LNHDA and CDR2 SQIVND (reference sequence). V lost 9 bases and J lost 0; bases outside the gene matches: 5. The CDR3 has 15 amino acids. CDR3 protein: CASRDRGRTNYGYTF. CDR3 bases: TGTGCCAGCCGGGACAGGGGGCGCACTAACTATGGCTACACCTTC. Drawing the rest from reference TRBV19 and TRBJ1-2, the complete variable domain is DGGITQSPKYLFRKEGQNVTLSCEQNLNHDAMYWYRQDPGQGLRLIYYSQIVNDFQKGDIAEGYSVSREKKESFPLTVTSAQKNPTAFYLCASRDRGRTNYGYTFGSGTRLTVV.

The chain couples TRBV6-1 to TRBJ2-2; tentative D call: TRBD2 (6 bases). The germline V gene encodes CDR1 MNHNS and CDR2 SASEGT. The V end was cut by 8 bases, the J end by 4 bases, with 17 bases between. This CDR3 contains 15 residues. The CDR3 spells CASSPPGGGTGELFF. CDR3 sequence (DNA): TGTGCCAGCTCTCCCCCCGGGGGTGGCACCGGGGAGCTGTTTTTT.

The chain employs TRBV12-5 and TRBJ1-1; weak D call: TRBD1 (6 bases). Trimming removed 0 bases at V and 1 base at J, with 12 bases between. The CDR3 runs 16 residues. Per germline, CDR1 LGHNT and CDR2 FRNRAP. This CDR3 reads CASGLVLGHWNTEAFF. The CDR3 region has the DNA TGTGCTAGTGGTTTGGTACTGGGACACTGGAACACTGAAGCTTTCTTT. Supplemented by reference TRBV12-5 and TRBJ1-1, the full variable domain reads DARVTQTPRHKVTEMGQEVTMRCQPILGHNTVFWYRQTMMQGLELLAYFRNRAPLDDSGMPKDRFSAEMPDATLATLKIQPSEPRDSAVYFCASGLVLGHWNTEAFFGQGTRLTVV.

J is TRBJ2-7 and V is TRBV27, with a possible D match to TRBD2 (5 bases). Germline-derived CDR1 and CDR2 are MNHEY and SMNVEV (reference sequence). CDR3 size: 14 residues. With 2 bases removed from V and 1 base from J, the gap between germline ends came to 9 bases. Here the CDR3 reads CASSLKGGSYEQYF. The CDR3 nucleotides read TGTGCCAGCAGTTTAAAGGGCGGGTCCTACGAGCAGTACTTC.

The chain couples TRBV5-1 to TRBJ1-5; D is undetermined. This CDR3 contains 13 residues. Germline loops: CDR1 SGHRS, CDR2 YFSETQ. Trimming shortened V by 4 bases and J by 4 bases, and 9 bases separated the two germline ends. DNA of the CDR3: TGCGCCAGCAGCCCTGGACCGAATCAGCCCCAGCATTTT. Its protein is CASSPGPNQPQHF. Full variable domain (remainder filled in from reference TRBV5-1 and TRBJ1-5): KAGVTQTPRYLIKTRGQQVTLSCSPISGHRSVSWYQQTPGQGLQFLFEYFSETQRNKGNFPGRFSGRQFSNSRSEMNVSTLELGDSALYLCASSPGPNQPQHFGDGTRLSIL.

The chain is built from TRBV19 and TRBJ2-7, with TRBD2 identical over 12 bases. V dropped 2 bases and J dropped 3; count of bases not matched to a gene: 2. This CDR3 has 15 residues. Per germline, CDR1 LNHDA and CDR2 SQIVND (reference sequence). The CDR3 protein is CASSIPGLAGYEQYF. CDR3 coding DNA: TGTGCCAGTAGTATACCGGGACTAGCGGGCTACGAGCAGTACTTC.

The chain uses TRBV13 and TRBJ2-7, with unresolved D. This CDR3 spans 13 amino acids. The V gene lost 3 bases and the J gene lost 4 bases, with 10 bases spanning the gap. Germline values: CDR1 PRHDT, CDR2 FYEKMQ (reference sequence). In DNA, the CDR3 is TGTGCCAGCAGCTTCGAATCGTCGTACGAGCAGTACTTC. It encodes CASSFESSYEQYF.

The sample holds a few counts of this clone. The gene calls are TRBV25-1 and TRBJ1-1; D uncertain. Trimming took 2 bases from V and 5 from J, leaving 9 bases between them. Germline V lookup: CDR1 MGHDK, CDR2 SYGVNS. The CDR3 has 13 amino acids. CDR3: CASSEPGSTEAFF. CDR3 DNA: TGTGCCAGCAGTGAACCCGGTTCGACTGAAGCTTTCTTT. The complete variable domain, with remaining parts taken from reference TRBV25-1 and TRBJ1-1, reads EADIYQTPRYLVIGTGKKITLECSQTMGHDKMYWYQQDPGMELHLIHYSYGVNSTEKGDLSSESTVSRIRTEHFPLTLESARPSHTSQYLCASSEPGSTEAFFGQGTRLTVV.

The gene calls are TRBV28 and TRBJ2-2; tentative D call: TRBD1 (6 bases). Germline V gene lookup returns CDR1 MDHEN and CDR2 SYDVKM. The V and J ends lost 3 bases and 7 bases respectively, with 12 bases between them. The CDR3 totals 14 residues. The CDR3 DNA sequence: TGTGCCAGCAGTTTCACAGGGCGCCTCGGGGAGCTGTTTTTT. Protein product: CASSFTGRLGELFF.

The chain couples TRBV5-1 to TRBJ2-7; D not resolved. Trimming took 0 bases from V and 1 from J, leaving 8 bases between them. From germline, CDR1 is SGHRS and CDR2 YFSETQ. The CDR3 consists of 14 residues. CDR3 in DNA: TGCGCCAGCAGCTTGGGAGGCCCGTCCTACGAGCAGTACTTC. As protein: CASSLGGPSYEQYF.

As regards this clone: A read error may produce the germline difference seen at one junction end. The chain carries TRBV7-7 and TRBJ2-5; tentatively, D is TRBD1 (6 bases). Looked up from germline, CDR1 is SSHAT and CDR2 is FNYEAQ (reference sequence). This CDR3 is 14 amino acids long. The CDR3 DNA follows: TGTGCTAGCAGCTTAGGGTTTACAGGGGAGACCCAGTACTTC. It yields the protein CASSLGFTGETQYF.

This chain uses TRBV27 with TRBJ2-1; 10 nucleotides agree with TRBD2. The CDR3 totals 16 residues. Germline lookup yields CDR1 MNHEY and CDR2 SMNVEV (reference sequence). The junction had 10 bases not matched to a gene; V was cut back by 4 bases and J by 7 bases. Here the CDR3 DNA reads TGTGCCAGCAGTTGGCGGGCTAGCGGGAGTGGTAATGAGCAGTTCTTC. Translating it yields CASSWRASGSGNEQFF.

This clone appeared once. The J gene is TRBJ2-5, the V gene TRBV30, with 7 bases aligning to TRBD1. The CDR3 is 15 amino acids. The J segment lost 4 bases and the V segment lost 1 base, leaving 9 bases of the junction unmatched. Germline V gives CDR1 GTSNPN, CDR2 SVGIG (reference sequence). This chain's CDR3 is CAWSGNDRAGETQYF. In DNA, the CDR3 is TGTGCCTGGAGTGGGAATGACAGGGCTGGAGAGACCCAGTACTTC.

The V and J genes are TRBV11-3 and TRBJ2-7; 9 bases line up with TRBD1. In germline, CDR1 is SGHNT, CDR2 YENEEA. CDR3 length: 14 residues. The V segment lost 5 bases and the J segment 3 bases; nucleotides outside the gene matches: 5. The CDR3 nucleotides are TGTGCCAGCAGCGAAGCGGGACAGGGCTACGAGCAGTACTTC. Its translation is CASSEAGQGYEQYF.

This chain joins TRBV6-5 and TRBJ2-5; D might be TRBD1 or TRBD2, each matching 5 bases. V was trimmed by 10 bases and J by 2 bases, leaving 14 bases between them. From germline, CDR1 is MNHEY and CDR2 SVGAGI. This CDR3 is 13 amino acids long. The CDR3 region has the DNA TGTGCCACCAGGAGTGGGGGACAAGAGACCCAGTACTTC. It translates to CATRSGGQETQYF.

The J gene is TRBJ2-2, the V gene TRBV25-1; D remains ambiguous. The germline V and J ends were trimmed by 5 bases and 6 bases, with 19 bases remaining between them. Germline CDR1 is MGHDK and CDR2 is SYGVNS. The CDR3 contains 16 residues. CDR3 loop: CASSTSSGRSPGELFF. The CDR3 region has the DNA TGTGCCAGCAGTACTTCTTCCGGGCGCTCCCCCGGGGAGCTGTTTTTT.